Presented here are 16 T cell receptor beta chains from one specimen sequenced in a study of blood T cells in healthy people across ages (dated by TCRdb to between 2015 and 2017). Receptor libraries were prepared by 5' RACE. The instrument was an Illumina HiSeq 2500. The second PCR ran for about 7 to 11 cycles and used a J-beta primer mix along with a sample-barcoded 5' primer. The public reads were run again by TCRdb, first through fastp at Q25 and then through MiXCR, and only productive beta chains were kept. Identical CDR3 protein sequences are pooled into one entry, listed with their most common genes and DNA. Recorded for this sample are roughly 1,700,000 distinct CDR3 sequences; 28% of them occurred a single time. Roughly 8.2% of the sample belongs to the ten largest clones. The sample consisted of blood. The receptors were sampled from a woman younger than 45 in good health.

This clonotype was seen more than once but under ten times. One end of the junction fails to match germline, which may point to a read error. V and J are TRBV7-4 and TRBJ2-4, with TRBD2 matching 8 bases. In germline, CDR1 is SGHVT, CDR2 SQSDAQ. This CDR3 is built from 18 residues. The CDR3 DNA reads TGTGCCAGCAGTCGATTTACCTCCCCGCGGGGGGTGCAAAACATTCAGTGCTTC. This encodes CASSRFTSPRGVQNIQCF.

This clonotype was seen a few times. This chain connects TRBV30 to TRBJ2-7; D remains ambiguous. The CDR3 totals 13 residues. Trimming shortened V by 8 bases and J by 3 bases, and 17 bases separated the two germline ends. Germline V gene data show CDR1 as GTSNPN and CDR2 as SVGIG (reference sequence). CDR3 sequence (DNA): TGTGCCGGGGAAAGGGAAAGTGGCTACGAGCAGTACTTC. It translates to CAGERESGYEQYF.

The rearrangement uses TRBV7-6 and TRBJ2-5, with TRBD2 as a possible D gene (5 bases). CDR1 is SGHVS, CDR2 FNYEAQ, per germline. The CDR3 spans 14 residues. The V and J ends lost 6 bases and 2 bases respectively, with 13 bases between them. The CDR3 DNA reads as TGTGCCAGCAGACCAATCCGGGGACAAGAGACCCAGTACTTC. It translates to CASRPIRGQETQYF. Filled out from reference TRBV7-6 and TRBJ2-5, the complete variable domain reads GAGVSQSPRYKVTKRGQDVALRCDPISGHVSLYWYRQALGQGPEFLTYFNYEAQQDKSGLPNDRFSAERPEGSISTLTIQRTEQRDSAMYRCASRPIRGQETQYFGPGTRLLVL.

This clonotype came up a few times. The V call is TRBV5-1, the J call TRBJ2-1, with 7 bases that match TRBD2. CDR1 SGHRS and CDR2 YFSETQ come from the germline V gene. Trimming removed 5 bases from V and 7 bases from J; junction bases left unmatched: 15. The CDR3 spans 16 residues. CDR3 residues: CASRTQTSHHQNEQFF. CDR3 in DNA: TGCGCCAGCAGAACCCAGACTAGCCACCACCAAAATGAGCAGTTCTTC.

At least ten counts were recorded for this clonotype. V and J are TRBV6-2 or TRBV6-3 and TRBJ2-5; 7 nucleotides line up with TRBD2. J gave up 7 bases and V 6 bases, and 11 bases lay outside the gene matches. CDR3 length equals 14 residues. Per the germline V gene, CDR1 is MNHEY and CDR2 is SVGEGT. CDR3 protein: CASSPSGRSWTQYF. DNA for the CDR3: TGTGCCAGCAGCCCTAGCGGACGCTCATGGACCCAGTACTTC.

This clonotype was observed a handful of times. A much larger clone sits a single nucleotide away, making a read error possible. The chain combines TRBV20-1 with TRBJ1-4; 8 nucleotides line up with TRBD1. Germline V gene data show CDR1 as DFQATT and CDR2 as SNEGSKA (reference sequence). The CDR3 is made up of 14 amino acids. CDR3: CNAPPGGAYEKLFF. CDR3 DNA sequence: TGCAATGCTCCGCCAGGGGGCGCATATGAAAAACTGTTTTTT.

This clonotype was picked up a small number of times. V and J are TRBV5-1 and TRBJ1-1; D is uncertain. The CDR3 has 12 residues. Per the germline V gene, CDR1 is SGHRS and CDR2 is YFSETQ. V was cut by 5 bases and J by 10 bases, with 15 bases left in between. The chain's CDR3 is CASSLPGDRAFF. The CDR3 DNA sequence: TGCGCCAGCAGTCTGCCTGGGGATCGAGCTTTCTTT.

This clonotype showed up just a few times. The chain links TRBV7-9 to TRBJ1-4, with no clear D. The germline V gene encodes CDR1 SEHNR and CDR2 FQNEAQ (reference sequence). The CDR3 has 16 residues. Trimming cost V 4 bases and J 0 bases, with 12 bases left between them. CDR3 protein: CASSSPGDATNEKLFF. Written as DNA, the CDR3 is TGTGCCAGCAGCTCCCCCGGCGATGCAACTAATGAAAAACTGTTTTTT. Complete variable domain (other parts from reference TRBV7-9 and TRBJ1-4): DTGVSQNPRHKITKRGQNVTFRCDPISEHNRLYWYRQTLGQGPEFLTYFQNEAQLEKSRLLSDRFSAERPKGSFSTLEIQRTEQGDSAMYLCASSSPGDATNEKLFFGSGTQLSVL.

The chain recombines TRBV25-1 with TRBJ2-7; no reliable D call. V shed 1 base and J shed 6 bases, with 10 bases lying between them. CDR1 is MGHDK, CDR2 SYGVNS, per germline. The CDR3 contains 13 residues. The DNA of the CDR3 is TGTGCCAGCAGTGAATGGACCAGATCCGAGCAGTACTTC. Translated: CASSEWTRSEQYF.

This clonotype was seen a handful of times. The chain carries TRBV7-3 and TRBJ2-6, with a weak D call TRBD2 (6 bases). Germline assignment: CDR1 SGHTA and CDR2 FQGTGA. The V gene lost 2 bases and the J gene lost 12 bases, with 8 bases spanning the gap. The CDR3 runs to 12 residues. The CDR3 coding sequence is TGTGCCAGCAGCTTACTGGAGGGCGTCCTGACTTTC. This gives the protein CASSLLEGVLTF.

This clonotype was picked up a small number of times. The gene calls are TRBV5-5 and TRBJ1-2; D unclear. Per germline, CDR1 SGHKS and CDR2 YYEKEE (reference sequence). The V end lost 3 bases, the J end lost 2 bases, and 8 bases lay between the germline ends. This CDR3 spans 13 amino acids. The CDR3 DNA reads TGTGCCAGCAGCTCCTGGATCAACTATGGCTACACCTTC. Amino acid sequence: CASSSWINYGYTF.

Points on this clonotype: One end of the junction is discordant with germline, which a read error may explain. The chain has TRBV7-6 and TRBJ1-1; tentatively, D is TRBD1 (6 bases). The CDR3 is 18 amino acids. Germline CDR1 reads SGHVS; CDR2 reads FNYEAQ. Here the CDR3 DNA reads TGTGCCAGCAGCCCCTCTGGAGTGGGGGGCGGTAGGAACGCTGAAGCTTTCTTT. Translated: CASSPSGVGGGRNAEAFF.

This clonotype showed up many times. The CDR3 DNA sequence: TGCAGCGAGAATAGCGGGACATCCTACAATGAGCAGTTCTTC. It codes for CSENSGTSYNEQFF. V and J are TRBV29-1 and TRBJ2-1; TRBD2 agrees at 8 bases. This CDR3 has 14 residues. Losses at the gene ends were 7 bases for V and 1 base for J; bases not matched to a gene: 6. Germline V CDR1 and CDR2: SQVTM, ANQGSEA.

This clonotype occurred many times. CDR3 loop: CASSQVGGSSYEQYF. The CDR3 nucleotides read TGTGCCAGCAGCCAAGTGGGTGGAAGCTCCTACGAGCAGTACTTC. The chain joins TRBV3-1 to TRBJ2-7; D remains ambiguous. The CDR3 totals 15 residues. Per germline, CDR1 LGHDT and CDR2 YNNKEL (reference sequence). The V end lost 1 base, the J end lost 0 bases, and 10 bases lay between the germline ends.

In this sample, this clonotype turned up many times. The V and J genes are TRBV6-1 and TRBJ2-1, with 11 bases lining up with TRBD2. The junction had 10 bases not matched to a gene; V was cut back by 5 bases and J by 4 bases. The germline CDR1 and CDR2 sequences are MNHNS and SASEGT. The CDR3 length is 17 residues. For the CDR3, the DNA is TGTGCCAGCAGTCTAATCACCGGGACTAGCGGATACAATGAGCAGTTCTTC. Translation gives CASSLITGTSGYNEQFF.

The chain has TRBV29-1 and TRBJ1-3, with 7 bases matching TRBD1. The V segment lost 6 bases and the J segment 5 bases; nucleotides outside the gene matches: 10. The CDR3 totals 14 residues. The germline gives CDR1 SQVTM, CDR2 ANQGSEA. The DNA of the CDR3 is TGCAGCGTCGAGGACAGGCTGCTTCGAAACACCATATATTTT. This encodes CSVEDRLLRNTIYF.